The text below deals with one T cell receptor (beta chain). TCRdb's table, derived via immunoSEQ multiplex PCR, lists solely in-frame clones and lacks some. The repertoire includes 250,000 to 350,000 clones, roughly 76% of them detected once, and around 5.3% sits in the top ten. This sample was taken from a study of cytotoxic CD8 clonotypes in ibrutinib-treated CLL. Overall study context: The patients, roughly twelve relapsed/refractory and approximately 14 treatment-naive, included roughly 17 who were IGHV unmutated.

Germline-derived CDR1 and CDR2 are SGHRS and YFSETQ. The CDR3 covers 15 residues. Unmatched junction bases numbered 7, after V lost 0 bases and J lost 8 bases. The source of this sequence is a human donor with chronic lymphocytic leukemia. V is TRBV5-1 and J is TRBJ1-4; TRBD1 aligns across 7 bases. The sequencing here drew on PBMCs, taken at disease progression, from a patient treated with ibrutinib. This CDR3 reads CASSLETGLLEKLFF. The CDR3 nucleotides read TGCGCCAGCAGCTTGGAGACAGGGTTGTTGGAAAAACTGTTTTTT.